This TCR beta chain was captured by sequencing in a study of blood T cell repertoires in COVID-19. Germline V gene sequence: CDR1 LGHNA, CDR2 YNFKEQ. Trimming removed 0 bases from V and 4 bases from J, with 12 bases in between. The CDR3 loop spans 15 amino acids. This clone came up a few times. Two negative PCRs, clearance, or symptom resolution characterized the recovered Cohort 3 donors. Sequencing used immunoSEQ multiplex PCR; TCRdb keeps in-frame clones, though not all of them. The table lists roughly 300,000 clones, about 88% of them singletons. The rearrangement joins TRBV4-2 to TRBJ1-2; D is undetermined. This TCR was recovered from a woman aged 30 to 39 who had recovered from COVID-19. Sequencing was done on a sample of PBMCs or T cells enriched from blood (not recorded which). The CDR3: CASSQDLGGIYGYTF. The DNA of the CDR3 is TGTGCCAGCAGCCAAGACCTTGGCGGCATCTATGGCTACACCTTC.